The clone carrying this TCR beta chain was seen once. The antigen is unknown. Sample treatment: approximately 9-day PBMC culture with coronavirus spike peptide pools or control peptides (ViraFEST assay). The Oncomine TCR Beta short-read assay was applied to DNA of cultured CD4+ T cells. The template was genomic DNA from cultured CD4+ T cells. TCRdb used MiXCR to reprocess the PCR reads, holding one entry per CDR3 protein. The sample has almost 20,000 distinct CDR3 sequences, roughly 50% seen once. These data originate in a study of vaccination and CD4 T cells after COVID-19. Looking at the study overall: Some control cultures received a CEFX pool, which served as the positive control. Others received an HIV-1 Nef pool or no peptide. The study's findings and limits: The median count of SARS-CoV-2-reactive clonotypes rose from around 20 to 38, not significantly.

The CDR3 contains 14 residues. V was pared by 1 base and J by 5 bases, with 12 bases between. CDR1 and CDR2 from the germline V gene are SGHRS and YFSETQ. This chain links TRBV5-1 with TRBJ2-5; D gene unclear. Sequenced input: CD4+ T cells from blood, cultured in vitro. This clonotype originated in a human donor who had recovered from COVID-19. The CDR3 coding sequence is TGCGCCAGCAGCTTGATGACACCTTCGGAGACCCAGTACTTC. It yields the protein CASSLMTPSETQYF.